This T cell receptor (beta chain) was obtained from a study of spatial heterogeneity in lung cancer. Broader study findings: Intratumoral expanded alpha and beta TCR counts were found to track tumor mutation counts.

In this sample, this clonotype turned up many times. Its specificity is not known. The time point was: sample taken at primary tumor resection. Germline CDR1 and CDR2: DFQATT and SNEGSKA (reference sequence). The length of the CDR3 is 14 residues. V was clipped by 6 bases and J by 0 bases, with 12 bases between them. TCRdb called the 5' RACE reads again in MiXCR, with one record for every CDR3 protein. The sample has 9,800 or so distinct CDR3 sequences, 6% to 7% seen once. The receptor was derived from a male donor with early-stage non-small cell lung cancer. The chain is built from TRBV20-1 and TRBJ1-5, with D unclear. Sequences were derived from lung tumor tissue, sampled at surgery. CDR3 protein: CSALPTVSNQPQHF. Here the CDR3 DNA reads TGCAGTGCCTTACCGACGGTTAGCAATCAGCCCCAGCATTTT.